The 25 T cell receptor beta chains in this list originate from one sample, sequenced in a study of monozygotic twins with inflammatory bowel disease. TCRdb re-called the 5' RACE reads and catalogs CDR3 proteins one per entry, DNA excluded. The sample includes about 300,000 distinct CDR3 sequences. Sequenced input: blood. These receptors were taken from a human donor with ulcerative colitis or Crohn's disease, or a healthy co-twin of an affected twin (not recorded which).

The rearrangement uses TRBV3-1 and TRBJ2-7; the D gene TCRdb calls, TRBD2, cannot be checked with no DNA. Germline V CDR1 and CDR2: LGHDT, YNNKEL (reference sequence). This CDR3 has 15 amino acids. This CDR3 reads CASSQGRSLSYEQYF.

Here the CDR3 reads CSVGGTGRTAYTEAFF. The gene calls are TRBV29-1 and TRBJ1-1; TCRdb's D call of TRBD1 is untestable without DNA. The CDR3 sequence is 16 residues long. Per germline, CDR1 SQVTM and CDR2 ANQGSEA.

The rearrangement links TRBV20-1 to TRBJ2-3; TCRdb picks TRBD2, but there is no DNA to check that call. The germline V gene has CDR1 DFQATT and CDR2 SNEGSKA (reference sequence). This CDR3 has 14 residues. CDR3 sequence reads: CSATLAGAGDTQYF.

The CDR3 sequence: CASSPRQASETQYF. J is TRBJ2-5 and V is TRBV4-3. The CDR3 has 14 amino acids. CDR1 and CDR2 (germline): LGHNA, YSLEER.

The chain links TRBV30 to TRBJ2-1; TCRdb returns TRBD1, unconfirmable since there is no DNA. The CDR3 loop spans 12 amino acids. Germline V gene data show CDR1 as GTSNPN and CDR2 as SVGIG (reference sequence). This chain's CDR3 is CAWSVLGLLQFF.

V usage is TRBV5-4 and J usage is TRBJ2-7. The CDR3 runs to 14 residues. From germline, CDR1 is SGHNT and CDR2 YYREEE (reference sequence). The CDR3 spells CASSYTGDLYEQYF.

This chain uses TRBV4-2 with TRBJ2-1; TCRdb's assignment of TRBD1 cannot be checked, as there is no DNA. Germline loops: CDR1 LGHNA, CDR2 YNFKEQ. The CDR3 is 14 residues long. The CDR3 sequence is CASSQGAVNNEQFF.

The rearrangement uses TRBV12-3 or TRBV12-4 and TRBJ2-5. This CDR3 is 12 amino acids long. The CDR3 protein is CASSFNEETQYF.

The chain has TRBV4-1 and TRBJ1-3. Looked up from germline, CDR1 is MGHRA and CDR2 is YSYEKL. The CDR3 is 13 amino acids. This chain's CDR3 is CASSRPGGNTIYF.

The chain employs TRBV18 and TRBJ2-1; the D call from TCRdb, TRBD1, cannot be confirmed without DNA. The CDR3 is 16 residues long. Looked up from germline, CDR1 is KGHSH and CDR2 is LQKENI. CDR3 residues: CASSLRDQGLYNEQFF.

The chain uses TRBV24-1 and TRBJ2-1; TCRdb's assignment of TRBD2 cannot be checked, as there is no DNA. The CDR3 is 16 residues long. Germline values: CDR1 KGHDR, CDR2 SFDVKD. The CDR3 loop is CATSDSTSGAYNEQFF.

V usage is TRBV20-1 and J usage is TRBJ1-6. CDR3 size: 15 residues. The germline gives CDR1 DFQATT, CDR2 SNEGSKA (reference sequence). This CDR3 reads CSARDQAVGRSPLHF.

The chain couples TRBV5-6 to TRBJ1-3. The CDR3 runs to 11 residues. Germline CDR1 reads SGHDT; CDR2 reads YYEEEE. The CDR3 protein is CASSLKDTIYF.

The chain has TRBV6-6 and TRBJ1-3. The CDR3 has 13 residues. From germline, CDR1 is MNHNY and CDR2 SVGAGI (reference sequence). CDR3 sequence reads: CASSHEGRNTIYF.

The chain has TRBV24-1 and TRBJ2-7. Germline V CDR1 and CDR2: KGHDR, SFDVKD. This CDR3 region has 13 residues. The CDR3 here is CATSDTVSYEQYF.

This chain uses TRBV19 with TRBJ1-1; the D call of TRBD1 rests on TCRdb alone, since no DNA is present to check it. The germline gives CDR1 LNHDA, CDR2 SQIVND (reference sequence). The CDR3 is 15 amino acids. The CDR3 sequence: CASSIGGRWNTEAFF.

CDR3 residues: CASSSGTGKEQFF. The gene calls are TRBV7-2 and TRBJ2-1; there is no DNA to check the TCRdb D call of TRBD1. The germline CDR1 and CDR2 sequences are SGHTA and FQGNSA. The CDR3 runs to 13 residues.

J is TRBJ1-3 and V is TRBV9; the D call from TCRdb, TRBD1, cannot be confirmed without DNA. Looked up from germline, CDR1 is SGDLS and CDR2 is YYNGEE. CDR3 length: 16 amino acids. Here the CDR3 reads CASSPRDRGFGNTIYF.

This CDR3 reads CASSSGNLGPQHF. The chain joins TRBV12-3 or TRBV12-4 to TRBJ1-5. CDR3 length: 13 amino acids.

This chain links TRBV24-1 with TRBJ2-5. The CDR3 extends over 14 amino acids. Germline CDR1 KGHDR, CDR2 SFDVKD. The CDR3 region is CATSDSGRQETQYF.

The CDR3 loop is CASSPGTASSYNSPLHF. The rearrangement links TRBV6-1 to TRBJ1-6; TCRdb names TRBD1, which stays unverified in the absence of DNA. This CDR3 has 17 residues. Germline values: CDR1 MNHNS, CDR2 SASEGT.

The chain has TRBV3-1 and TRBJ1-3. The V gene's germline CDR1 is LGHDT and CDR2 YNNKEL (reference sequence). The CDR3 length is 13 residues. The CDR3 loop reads CASSQRSGNTIYF. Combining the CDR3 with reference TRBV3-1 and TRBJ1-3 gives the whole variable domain DTAVSQTPKYLVTQMGNDKSIKCEQNLGHDTMYWYKQDSKKFLKIMFSYNNKELIINETVPNRFSPKSPDKAHLNLHINSLELGDSAVYFCASSQRSGNTIYFGEGSWLTVV.

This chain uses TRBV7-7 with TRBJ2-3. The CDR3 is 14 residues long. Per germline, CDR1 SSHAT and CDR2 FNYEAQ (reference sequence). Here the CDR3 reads CASSPGLSGDTQYF.

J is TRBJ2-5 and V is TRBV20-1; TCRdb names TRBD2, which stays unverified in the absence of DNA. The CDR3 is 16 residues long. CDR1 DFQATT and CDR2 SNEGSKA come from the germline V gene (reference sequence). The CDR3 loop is CSARRLAGGYEKTQYF.

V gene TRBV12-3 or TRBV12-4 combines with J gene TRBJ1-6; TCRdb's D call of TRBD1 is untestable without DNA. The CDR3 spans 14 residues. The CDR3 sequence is CASSLRGNIGPLHF.